These 8 T cell receptor beta chains came from one sample sequenced in a study of CD8+CD57+ T cells in acquired aplastic anemia. Profiling of TCR beta VDJ combinations and CDR3 sequences used genomic DNA as template. Each CDR3 protein is one row after TCRdb ran MiXCR on the reads. The data hold approximately 160,000 distinct CDR3 sequences, with around 40% observed a single time. The sample consisted of sorted CD4+, CD8+, or CD8+CD57+ T cells (not recorded which) from PBMCs. The source is a human donor in good health.

The V gene is TRBV7-3, the J gene TRBJ1-6; D not certain. Germline V gene data show CDR1 as SGHTA and CDR2 as FQGTGA. Trimming took off 0 bases at V and 10 bases at J, with 10 bases between the two ends. This CDR3 has 14 amino acids. The CDR3 loop is CASSLTGFSSPLHF. The CDR3 DNA reads TGTGCCAGCAGCTTAACAGGGTTTAGCTCACCCCTCCACTTT.

This clonotype was recorded at least ten times. This rearrangement joins TRBV6-2 or TRBV6-3 to TRBJ2-4, with no clear D. The V end lost 5 bases, the J end lost 9 bases, and 14 bases lay between the germline ends. This CDR3 comprises 13 residues. Germline V gene lookup returns CDR1 MNHEY and CDR2 SVGEGT. The CDR3 region is CASSRETGSIQYF. Here the CDR3 DNA reads TGTGCCAGCAGTAGAGAGACTGGTTCCATTCAGTACTTC.

Many counts were recorded for this clonotype. V is TRBV5-1 and J is TRBJ2-1; unclear D gene. Trimming took 0 bases from V and 10 from J, leaving 5 bases between them. CDR3 length: 11 amino acids. The germline CDR1 and CDR2 sequences are SGHRS and YFSETQ. CDR3 protein: CASSLESEQFF. Written as DNA, the CDR3 is TGCGCCAGCAGCTTGGAGTCGGAGCAGTTCTTC.

This clonotype has ten or more counts. The chain is built from TRBV20-1 and TRBJ2-7; TRBD2 matches 8 bases. The germline V gene has CDR1 DFQATT and CDR2 SNEGSKA (reference sequence). The CDR3 spans 14 residues. V shed 3 bases, J shed 2 bases, and the junction held 6 bases outside the gene matches. CDR3 coding DNA: TGCAGTGCTAGGAGCGGGAGTGTCACCTACGAGCAGTACTTC. Protein sequence: CSARSGSVTYEQYF.

This clonotype has just a few counts. The genes are TRBV18 and TRBJ1-1; possibly TRBD1 for D (6 bases). The CDR3 runs 15 residues. Germline V gene sequence: CDR1 KGHSH, CDR2 LQKENI. Trimming removed 3 bases from V and 2 bases from J, with 13 bases in between. The CDR3 protein is CASSPMTGTNTEAFF. Here the CDR3 DNA reads TGTGCCAGCTCACCTATGACAGGTACTAACACTGAAGCTTTCTTT.

This clonotype was picked up many times. This rearrangement joins TRBV7-3 to TRBJ1-3; D perhaps matches TRBD1 (6 bases). Germline assignment: CDR1 SGHTA and CDR2 FQGTGA. This CDR3 has 16 amino acids. The V end lost 5 bases, the J end lost 0 bases, and 14 bases lay between the germline ends. CDR3 DNA sequence: TGTGCCAGCAGCCTTACAGGGTCCGGCTCTGGAAACACCATATATTTT. This translates into CASSLTGSGSGNTIYF.

Remarks on this clonotype: With a much larger clone just one base away, this may be a read error. The chain uses TRBV5-1 and TRBJ2-3; no clear D. Germline CDR1 and CDR2: SGHRS and YFSETQ. The CDR3 is 13 residues long. Trimming took off 2 bases at V and 2 bases at J, with 6 bases between the two ends. CDR3 in amino acids: CASSFDVTDTQYF. Here the CDR3 DNA reads TGCGCCAGCAGCTTCGACGTCACAGATACGCAGTATTTT.

J is TRBJ2-3 and V is TRBV10-3, with TRBD1 as a possible D gene (5 bases). CDR1 is ENHRY and CDR2 is SYGVKD in the germline V gene. The CDR3 is 15 residues long. The germline V and J ends were trimmed by 7 bases and 0 bases, with 14 bases remaining between them. CDR3 sequence (DNA): TGTGCCATCAACAGGCGCGGCGGAAGCACAGATACGCAGTATTTT. This codes for CAINRRGGSTDTQYF.